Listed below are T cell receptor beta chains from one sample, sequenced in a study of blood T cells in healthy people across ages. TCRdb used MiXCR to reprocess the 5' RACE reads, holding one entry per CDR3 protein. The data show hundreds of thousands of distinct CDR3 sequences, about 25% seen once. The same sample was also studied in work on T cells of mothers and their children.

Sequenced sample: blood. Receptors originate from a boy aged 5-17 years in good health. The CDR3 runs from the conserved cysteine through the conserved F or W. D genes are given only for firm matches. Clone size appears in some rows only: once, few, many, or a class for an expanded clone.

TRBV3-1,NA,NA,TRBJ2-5,TGTGCCAGCAGCCAAACCGCTAATGGGGAGCAGTACTTC,CASSQTANGEQYF
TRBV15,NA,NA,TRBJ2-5,TGTGCCACCAGCAGAGATCGGGACCTTTTGGGAGAGACCCAGTACTTC,CATSRDRDLLGETQYF
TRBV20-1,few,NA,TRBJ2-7,TGCAGTGCTTCCGGACCAGCGCCCTACGAGCAGTACTTC,CSASGPAPYEQYF
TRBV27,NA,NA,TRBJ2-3,TGTACCAGCAGTCACCGACAGAGGGGCGACCCTAGAGGAAATACGCAGTATTTT,CTSSHRQRGDPRGNTQYF
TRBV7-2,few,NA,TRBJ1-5,TGTGCCAGCAGCTTGGTAACAGGACACAATCAGCCCCAGCATTTT,CASSLVTGHNQPQHF
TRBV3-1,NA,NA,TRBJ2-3,TGTGCCAGCAGCCAGGGGACCCACCCTGATACGCAGTATTTT,CASSQGTHPDTQYF
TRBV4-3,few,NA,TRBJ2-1,TGCGCCAGCAGCCAAGACGGGACCGCCTACAATGAGCAGTTCTTC,CASSQDGTAYNEQFF
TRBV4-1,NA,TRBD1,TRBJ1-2,TGCGCCAGCAGAAGTCTCGGACAGGGTCTTTATGGCTACACCTTC,CASRSLGQGLYGYTF
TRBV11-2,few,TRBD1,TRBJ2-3,TGTGCCAGCAGCTTAGTACCGACAGGGGGCACAGATACGCAGTATTTT,CASSLVPTGGTDTQYF
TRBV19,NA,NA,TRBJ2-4,TGTGCCAGTAGTATAGACGGTAGCATTCAGTACTTC,CASSIDGSIQYF
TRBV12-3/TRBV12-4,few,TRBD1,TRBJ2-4,TGTGCCAGCAGTTTGACAGGGGGGGGCAAAAACATTCAGTACTTC,CASSLTGGGKNIQYF
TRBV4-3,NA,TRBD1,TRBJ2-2,TGCGCCAGCAGCCAAGAGGACAGGGGAAGGTCGGAGCTGTTTTTT,CASSQEDRGRSELFF
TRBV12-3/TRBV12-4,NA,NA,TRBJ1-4,TGTGCCAGCAGTTTTGAGAGGGCAGCTAATGAAAAACTGTTTTTT,CASSFERAANEKLFF
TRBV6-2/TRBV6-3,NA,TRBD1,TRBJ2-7,TGTGCCAGCAGTTATGGGACAGGGGACTCCTACGAGCAGTACTTC,CASSYGTGDSYEQYF
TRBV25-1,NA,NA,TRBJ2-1,TGTGCCAGCAGTGAATATCGGGAGAATGAGCAGTTCTTC,CASSEYRENEQFF
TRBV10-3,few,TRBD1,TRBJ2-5,TGTGCCATCAGTGGGACAGGGGCAGCAGAGACCCAGTACTTC,CAISGTGAAETQYF
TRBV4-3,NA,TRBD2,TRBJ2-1,TGCGCCAGCAGCCAAGACCTAAGCGGGGGGTCCTACAATGAGCAGTTCTTC,CASSQDLSGGSYNEQFF
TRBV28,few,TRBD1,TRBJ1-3,TGTGCCAGCAGTTCGGACAGGGGAGTGATTGGAAACACCATATATTTT,CASSSDRGVIGNTIYF
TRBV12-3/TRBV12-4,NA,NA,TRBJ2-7,TGTGCCAGCAGTTTTGCGGGACAGAACTACGAGCAGTACTTC,CASSFAGQNYEQYF
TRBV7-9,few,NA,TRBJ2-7,TGTGCCAGCAGCTTACCTTCGGCCCGGCAGGCGGGAAGGTACGAGCAGTACTTC,CASSLPSARQAGRYEQYF
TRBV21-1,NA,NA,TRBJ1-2,TGTGCCAGCAGGGGACAGGGCTTCAACTATGGCTACACCTTC,CASRGQGFNYGYTF
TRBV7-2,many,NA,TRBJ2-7,TGTGCCAGCAGCCCCTATGGGACGGCCTACGAGCAGTACTTC,CASSPYGTAYEQYF
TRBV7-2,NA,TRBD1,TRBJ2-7,TGTGCCAGCAGCTTAGCCGGGACAGGGGGCAGCTACGAGCAGTACTTC,CASSLAGTGGSYEQYF
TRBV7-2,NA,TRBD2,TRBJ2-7,TGTGCCAGCAGTACGGGACTAGAACGCTACGAGCAGTACTTC,CASSTGLERYEQYF
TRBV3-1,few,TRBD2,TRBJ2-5,TGTGCCAGCAGCCAAGAAACTCGGGGGGTACGGGTAGAGACCCAGTACTTC,CASSQETRGVRVETQYF
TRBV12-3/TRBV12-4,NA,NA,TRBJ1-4,TGTGCCAGCAGTAGTTTCGGGATAACTAATGAAAAACTGTTTTTT,CASSSFGITNEKLFF
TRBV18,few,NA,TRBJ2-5,TGTGCCAGCTCACCAAATCGAGAGACCCAGTACTTC,CASSPNRETQYF
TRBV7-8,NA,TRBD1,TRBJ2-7,TGTGCCAGCAGCTTTCGGACAGGCACGAAGTACTTC,CASSFRTGTKYF
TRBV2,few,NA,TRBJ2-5,TGTGCCAGCGAGGACGAGGGGGAAGAGACCCAGTACTTC,CASEDEGEETQYF
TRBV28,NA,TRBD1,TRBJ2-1,TGTGCCAGCAGGGCAGGACAGGGCTCCTACAATGAGCAGTTCTTC,CASRAGQGSYNEQFF
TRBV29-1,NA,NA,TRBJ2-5,TGCAGCGTTGCGAACAGGCAAGAGACCCAGTACTTC,CSVANRQETQYF
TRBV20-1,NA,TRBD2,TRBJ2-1,TGCAGTGCTAGAGAGGGCCTAGCGGGACGGAATGAGCAGTTCTTC,CSAREGLAGRNEQFF
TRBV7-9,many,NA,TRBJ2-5,TGTGCCAGCAGCTCCGGTAGAGAGACCCAGTACTTC,CASSSGRETQYF
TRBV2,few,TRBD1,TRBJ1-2,TGTGCCAGCAGCTTACAGGGGGTTGACTATGGCTACACCTTC,CASSLQGVDYGYTF
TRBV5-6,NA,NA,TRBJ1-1,TGTGCCAGCAGCTTGGCCAGGACCCTGAGGCCTGAAGCTTTCTTT,CASSLARTLRPEAFF
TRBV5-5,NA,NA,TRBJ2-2,TGTGCCAGCACCAGGACAGTTACGAACACCGGGGAGCTGTTTTTT,CASTRTVTNTGELFF
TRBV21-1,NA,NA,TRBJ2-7,TGTGCCAGCAGCAAAGACCGAGACAGGGGGTGGGTGCGGCAGTACTTC,CASSKDRDRGWVRQYF
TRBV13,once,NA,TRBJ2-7,TGTGCCAGCAGCTCGACAGCTCATAATTCTCCGCAGTACTTC,CASSSTAHNSPQYF
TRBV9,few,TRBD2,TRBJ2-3,TGTGCCAGCAGCGGACGGGGGCGGGGGGCTACAGATACGCAGTATTTT,CASSGRGRGATDTQYF
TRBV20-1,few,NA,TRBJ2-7,TGCAGTGCCGTAGGGGCGATCTCCTACGAGCAGTACTTC,CSAVGAISYEQYF
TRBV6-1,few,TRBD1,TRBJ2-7,TGTGCCAGCACGGACAGGGTTGGCGAGCAGTACTTC,CASTDRVGEQYF
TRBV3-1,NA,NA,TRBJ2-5,TGTGCCAGCAGCCCATTCAGGGGGGTAAGAGAGACCCAGTACTTC,CASSPFRGVRETQYF
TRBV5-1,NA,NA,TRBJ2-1,TGCGCCAGCAGCTTGGCTCTATCCTACAATGAGCAGTTCTTC,CASSLALSYNEQFF
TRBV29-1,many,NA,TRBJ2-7,TGCAGCGTTGCCGATACTCCGGGACGTACCACCAACTACGAGCAGTACTTC,CSVADTPGRTTNYEQYF
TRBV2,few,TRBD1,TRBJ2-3,TGTGCCAGCAGGGCTGGGACAGGGGGCGTTCTAGATACGCAGTATTTT,CASRAGTGGVLDTQYF
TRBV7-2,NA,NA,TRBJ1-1,TGTGCCAGCAGCTTAGATGGGGGGGCGCGGGCTTTCTTT,CASSLDGGARAFF
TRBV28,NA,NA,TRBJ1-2,TGTGCCAGCAGTTTATTAATGGGAGGGACGGGCTACACCTTC,CASSLLMGGTGYTF
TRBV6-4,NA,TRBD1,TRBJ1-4,TGTGCCAGCAGTGGAAACGACAGGGTTTTCGAAAAACTGTTTTTT,CASSGNDRVFEKLFF
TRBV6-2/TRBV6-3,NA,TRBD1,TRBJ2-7,TGTGCCAGCAGTTACTCGGACAGGGACCCCTACGAGCAGTACTTC,CASSYSDRDPYEQYF
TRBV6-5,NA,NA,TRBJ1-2,TGTGCCAGCAGTCCAACAGGGTTTGGATATGGCTACACCTTC,CASSPTGFGYGYTF
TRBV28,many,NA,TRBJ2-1,TGTGCCAGCCGGATACAGGATCCCAATGAGCAGTTCTTC,CASRIQDPNEQFF
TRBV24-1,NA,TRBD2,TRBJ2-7,TGTGCCACCAGTGATCATGGACTAGCCCGCTCCTACGAGCAGTACTTC,CATSDHGLARSYEQYF
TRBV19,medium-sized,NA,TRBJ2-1,TGTGCCAGTAGTATAGTCAGCGGCCCGCTCAATGAGCAGTTCTTC,CASSIVSGPLNEQFF
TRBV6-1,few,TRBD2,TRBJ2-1,TGTGCCAGCAGCCTAGGGAGCGGGAGGGCCGGTCATGAGCAGTTCTTC,CASSLGSGRAGHEQFF
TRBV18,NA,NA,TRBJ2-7,TGTGCCAGCTCACCGCGACGTGGAGTCGAGCAGTACTTC,CASSPRRGVEQYF
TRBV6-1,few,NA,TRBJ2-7,TGTGCCAGCAGTGAAGGGGCCGGGACGGCCTACGAGCAGTACTTC,CASSEGAGTAYEQYF
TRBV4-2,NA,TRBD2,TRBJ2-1,TGTGCCAGCAGGCTGACTAGCGTTAACAATGAGCAGTTCTTC,CASRLTSVNNEQFF
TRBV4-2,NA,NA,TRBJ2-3,TGTGCCAGCAGCCAAAGCCGGCTTAATGGCACAGATACGCAGTATTTT,CASSQSRLNGTDTQYF